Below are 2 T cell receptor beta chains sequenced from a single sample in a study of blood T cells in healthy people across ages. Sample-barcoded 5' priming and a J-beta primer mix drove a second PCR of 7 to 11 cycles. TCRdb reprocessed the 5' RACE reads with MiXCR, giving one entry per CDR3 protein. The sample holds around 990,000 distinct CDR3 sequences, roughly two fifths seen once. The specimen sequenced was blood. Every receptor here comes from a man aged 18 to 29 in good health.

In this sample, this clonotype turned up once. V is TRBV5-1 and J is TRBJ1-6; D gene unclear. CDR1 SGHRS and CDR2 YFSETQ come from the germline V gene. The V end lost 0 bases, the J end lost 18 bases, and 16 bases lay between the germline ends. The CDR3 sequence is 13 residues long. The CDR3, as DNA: TGCGCCAGCAGCTTGGCCGGAAACTCGGCCCCCCACTTT. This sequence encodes CASSLAGNSAPHF.

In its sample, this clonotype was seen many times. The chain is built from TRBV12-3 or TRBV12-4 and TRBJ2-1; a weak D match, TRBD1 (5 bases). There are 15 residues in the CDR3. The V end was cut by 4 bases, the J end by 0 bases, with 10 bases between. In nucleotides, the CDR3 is TGTGCCAGCAGTTCTCAGGGAAGCTCCTACAATGAGCAGTTCTTC. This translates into CASSSQGSSYNEQFF.